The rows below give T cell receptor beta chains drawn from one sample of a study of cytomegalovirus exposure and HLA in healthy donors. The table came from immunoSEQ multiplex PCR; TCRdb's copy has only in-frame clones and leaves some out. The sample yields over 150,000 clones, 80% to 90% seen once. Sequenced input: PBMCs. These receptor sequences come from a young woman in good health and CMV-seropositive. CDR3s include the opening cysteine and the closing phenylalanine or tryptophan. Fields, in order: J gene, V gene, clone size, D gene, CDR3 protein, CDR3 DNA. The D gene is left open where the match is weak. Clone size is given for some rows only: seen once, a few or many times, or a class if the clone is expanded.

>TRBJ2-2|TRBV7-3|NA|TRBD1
CASSPQGMNTGELFF
TGTGCCAGCAGCCCACAGGGGATGAACACCGGGGAGCTGTTTTTT
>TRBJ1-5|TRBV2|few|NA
CASRGGQPQHF
TGTGCCAGCAGAGGGGGTCAGCCCCAGCATTTT
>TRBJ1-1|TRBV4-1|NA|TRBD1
CASRYGTGTEAFF
TGCGCCAGCAGGTATGGGACAGGCACTGAAGCTTTCTTT
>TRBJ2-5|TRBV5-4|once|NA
CASSSREETQYF
TGTGCCAGCAGCTCGAGGGAAGAGACCCAGTACTTC
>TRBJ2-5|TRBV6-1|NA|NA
CASSEASAPETQYF
TGTGCCAGCAGTGAGGCTTCCGCCCCAGAGACCCAGTACTTC
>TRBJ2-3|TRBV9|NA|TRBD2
CASSVWGGGLTDTQYF
TGTGCCAGCAGCGTTTGGGGCGGGGGGCTCACAGATACGCAGTATTTT
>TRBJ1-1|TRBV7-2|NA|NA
CASSFRGGDTEAFF
TGTGCCAGCAGCTTCCGTGGGGGGGACACTGAAGCTTTCTTT
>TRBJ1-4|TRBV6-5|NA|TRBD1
CASRAGQDNEKLFF
TGTGCCAGCAGGGCAGGACAGGATAATGAAAAACTGTTTTTT
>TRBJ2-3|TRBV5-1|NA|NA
CASSLSAAPTDTQYF
TGCGCCAGCAGCTTGAGCGCAGCACCCACAGATACGCAGTATTTT
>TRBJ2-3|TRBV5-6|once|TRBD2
CASSFSGRSTDTQYF
TGTGCCAGCAGCTTTAGCGGGCGATCCACAGATACGCAGTATTTT
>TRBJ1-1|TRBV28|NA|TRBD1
CASSSHHRGGAFF
TGTGCCAGCAGTTCCCATCACAGGGGGGGGGCTTTCTTT
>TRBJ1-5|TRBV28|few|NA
CASSLWVSQPQHF
TGTGCCAGCAGTTTATGGGTCAGTCAGCCCCAGCATTTT
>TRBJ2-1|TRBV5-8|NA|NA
CASSLVDEQFF
TGTGCCAGCAGCTTAGTAGATGAGCAGTTCTTC
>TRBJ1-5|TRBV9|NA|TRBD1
CASSVGTGEEQPQHF
TGTGCCAGCAGCGTAGGAACAGGGGAAGAGCAGCCCCAGCATTTT
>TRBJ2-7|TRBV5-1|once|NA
CASSLGAAIYEQYF
TGCGCCAGCAGCTTGGGAGCTGCGATCTACGAGCAGTACTTC
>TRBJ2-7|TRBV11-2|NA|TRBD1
CASSSPGQGRHEQYF
TGTGCCAGCAGCTCTCCGGGACAGGGGAGGCATGAGCAGTACTTC
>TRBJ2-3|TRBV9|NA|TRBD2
CASSLRTSGTTDTQYF
TGTGCCAGCAGCTTGCGGACTAGCGGCACCACAGATACGCAGTATTTT
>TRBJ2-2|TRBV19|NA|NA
CASSNLGLWGVGELFF
TGTGCCAGTAGTAATCTTGGTCTCTGGGGCGTGGGGGAGCTGTTTTTT
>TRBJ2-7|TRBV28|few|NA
CASRRATYEQYF
TGTGCCAGCAGGCGGGCTACCTACGAGCAGTACTTC
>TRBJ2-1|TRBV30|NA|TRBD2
CAWSDLKAGVYNEQFF
TGTGCCTGGAGTGATTTGAAAGCGGGAGTGTACAATGAGCAGTTCTTC
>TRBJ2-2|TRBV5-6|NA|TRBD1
CASSGIQGTGELFF
TGTGCCAGCAGCGGCATACAGGGGACCGGGGAGCTGTTTTTT
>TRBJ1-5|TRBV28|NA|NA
CASGGESYQPQHF
TGTGCCAGCGGGGGGGAAAGTTATCAGCCCCAGCATTTT
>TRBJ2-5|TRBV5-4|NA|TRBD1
CASSWKHGTGEETQYF
TGTGCCAGCAGCTGGAAGCACGGGACAGGGGAGGAGACCCAGTACTTC
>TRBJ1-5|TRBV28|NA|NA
CASRGQDDQPQHF
TGTGCCAGCAGGGGGCAGGATGATCAGCCCCAGCATTTT
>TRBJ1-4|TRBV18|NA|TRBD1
CASSPPTGIREKLFF
TGTGCCAGCTCGCCTCCGACAGGGATCAGGGAAAAACTGTTTTTT
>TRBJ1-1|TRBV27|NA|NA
CATHQGTEAFF
TGTGCCACCCATCAGGGGACTGAAGCTTTCTTT
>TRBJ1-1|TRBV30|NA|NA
CAWSVTVNTEAFF
TGTGCCTGGAGTGTCACAGTGAACACTGAAGCTTTCTTT
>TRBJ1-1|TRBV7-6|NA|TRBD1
CASSPRTGDPNTEAFF
TGTGCCAGCAGCCCACGGACAGGGGATCCGAACACTGAAGCTTTCTTT
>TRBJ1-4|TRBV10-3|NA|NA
CAISESGGVRGKLFF
TGTGCCATCAGTGAGTCGGGCGGAGTTAGGGGAAAACTGTTTTTT
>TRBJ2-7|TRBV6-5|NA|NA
CASSSGQGRWEQYF
TGTGCCAGCAGTTCAGGGCAGGGAAGATGGGAGCAGTACTTC
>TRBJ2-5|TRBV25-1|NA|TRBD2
CASSELAGGFQETQYF
TGTGCCAGCAGTGAATTAGCGGGAGGATTCCAAGAGACCCAGTACTTC
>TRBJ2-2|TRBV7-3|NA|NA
CASSSALANTGELFF
TGTGCCAGCAGCTCAGCGCTAGCGAACACCGGGGAGCTGTTTTTT
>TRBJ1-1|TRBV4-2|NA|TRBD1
CASSQRTRDRGTEAFF
TGTGCCAGCAGCCAACGAACTCGGGACAGGGGAACTGAAGCTTTCTTT
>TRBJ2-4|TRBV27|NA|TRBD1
CASSRDRAIIQYF
TGTGCCAGCAGCCGGGACAGGGCAATCATTCAGTACTTC
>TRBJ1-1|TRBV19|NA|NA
CASSIGGSEAFF
TGTGCCAGTAGTATCGGGGGGTCTGAAGCTTTCTTT
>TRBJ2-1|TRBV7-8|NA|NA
CASSLPGTENEQFF
TGTGCCAGCAGCTTGCCCGGGACTGAAAATGAGCAGTTCTTC
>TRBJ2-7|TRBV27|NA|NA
CASRPGSQGFYEQYF
TGTGCCAGCAGACCAGGGTCCCAGGGTTTCTACGAGCAGTACTTC
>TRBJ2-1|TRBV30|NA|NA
CAWTVTGAPYNEQFF
TGTGCCTGGACTGTGACGGGAGCTCCCTACAATGAGCAGTTCTTC
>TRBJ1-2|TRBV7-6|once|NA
CASSSGPGYGYTF
TGTGCCAGCAGCTCAGGGCCCGGGTATGGCTACACCTTC
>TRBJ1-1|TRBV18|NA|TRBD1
CASSPPGTAEAFF
TGTGCCAGCTCACCACCGGGGACAGCTGAAGCTTTCTTT
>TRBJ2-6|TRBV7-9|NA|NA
CASSSAWTAFVSGANVLTF
TGTGCCAGCAGCTCGGCCTGGACAGCTTTTGTATCTGGGGCCAACGTCCTGACTTTC
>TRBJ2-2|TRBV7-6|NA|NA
CASSSGPGTGELFF
TGTGCCAGCAGCTCGGGTCCGGGGACCGGGGAGCTGTTTTTT
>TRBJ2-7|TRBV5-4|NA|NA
CASSPGQPYEQYF
TGTGCCAGCAGCCCCGGACAGCCGTACGAGCAGTACTTC
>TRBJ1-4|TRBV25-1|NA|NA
CATTGGANEKLFF
TGTGCCACCACGGGGGGAGCTAATGAAAAACTGTTTTTT
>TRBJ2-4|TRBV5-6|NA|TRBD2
CASSSPGTTKNIQYF
TGTGCCAGCAGCTCCCCCGGGACTACCAAAAACATTCAGTACTTC
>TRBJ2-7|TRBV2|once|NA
CASSEEGGLLEQYF
TGTGCCAGCAGTGAGGAAGGGGGTTTACTCGAGCAGTACTTC
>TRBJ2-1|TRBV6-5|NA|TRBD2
CASSNSGRNEQFF
TGTGCCAGCAGTAATAGCGGGAGGAATGAGCAGTTCTTC
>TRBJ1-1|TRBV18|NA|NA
CASSRTANTEAFF
TGTGCCAGCTCACGGACAGCGAACACTGAAGCTTTCTTT
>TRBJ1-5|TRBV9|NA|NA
CASSERGGAGQPQHF
TGTGCCAGCAGCGAGAGAGGGGGGGCGGGTCAGCCCCAGCATTTT
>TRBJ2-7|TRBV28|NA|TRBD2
CASSFASGYEQYF
TGTGCCAGCAGTTTCGCTAGCGGTTACGAGCAGTACTTC
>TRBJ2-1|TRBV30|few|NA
CAWMGPVSNEQFF
TGTGCCTGGATGGGCCCAGTCAGCAATGAGCAGTTCTTC
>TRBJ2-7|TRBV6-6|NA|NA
CASSYSQGPYEQYF
TGTGCCAGCAGTTACTCCCAGGGTCCCTACGAGCAGTACTTC
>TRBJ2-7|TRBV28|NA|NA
CASSLYPGSYEQYF
TGTGCCAGCAGTTTATATCCAGGCTCCTACGAGCAGTACTTC
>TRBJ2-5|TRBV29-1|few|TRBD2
CSVDNAGVVETQYF
TGCAGCGTTGACAATGCGGGAGTCGTAGAGACCCAGTACTTC